These T cell receptor beta chains were read from a single sample in a study of beta chain features in type 1 diabetes. TCRdb's table, derived via immunoSEQ multiplex PCR, lists solely in-frame clones and lacks some. The sample carries roughly 400,000 clones, about 15% recorded once. Material: naive CD4+ T cells from blood. These TCRs come from a man between 25 and 39 years old in good health. Both conserved end residues are part of each CDR3. Each record gives: J gene, D gene, V gene, clone size, CDR3 protein, CDR3 DNA. D genes are given only for firm matches. Clone size is shown for a subset of rows, as once, few, many or a class of expanded clone.

>TRBJ2-7|-|TRBV14|-
CASSPAGVGPYEQYF
TGTGCCAGCAGCCCCGCCGGGGTCGGACCCTACGAGCAGTACTTC
>TRBJ2-5|-|TRBV7-9|once
CASSLVGQGRGQTQYF
TGTGCCAGCAGCTTAGTCGGGCAGGGGCGGGGTCAGACCCAGTACTTC
>TRBJ1-2|-|TRBV4-1|few
CASSQDRTPYGYTF
TGCGCCAGCAGCCAAGATCGCACCCCCTATGGCTACACCTTC
>TRBJ2-3|TRBD1|TRBV29-1|few
CSVSRGRTDTQYF
TGCAGCGTTTCGAGGGGGCGCACAGATACGCAGTATTTT
>TRBJ1-2|TRBD1|TRBV7-2|-
CASSSRGTASYGYTF
TGTGCCAGCAGCTCTAGGGGGACAGCAAGTTATGGCTACACCTTC
>TRBJ2-7|-|TRBV10-3|few
CAISGTGTPTYEQYF
TGTGCCATCAGTGGGACCGGGACACCGACCTACGAGCAGTACTTC
>TRBJ2-5|TRBD1|TRBV19|-
CASGQGFETQYF
TGTGCCAGTGGACAGGGGTTTGAGACCCAGTACTTC
>TRBJ1-1|-|TRBV9|-
CASSVDVGAEAFF
TGTGCCAGCAGCGTAGACGTAGGCGCTGAAGCTTTCTTT
>TRBJ2-1|-|TRBV19|few
CASSTETWGTDEQFF
TGTGCCAGTAGTACAGAGACCTGGGGTACGGATGAGCAGTTCTTC
>TRBJ1-4|-|TRBV4-3|-
CASSQDPGTGEKLFF
TGCGCCAGCAGCCAAGATCCGGGTACGGGCGAAAAACTGTTTTTT
>TRBJ2-5|-|TRBV14|few
CASSQIRDTSYQETQYF
TGTGCCAGCAGCCAAATACGGGACACTTCGTACCAAGAGACCCAGTACTTC
>TRBJ2-1|-|TRBV6-1|-
CASTSGMSSYNEQFF
TGTGCCAGCACGTCGGGGATGAGCTCCTACAATGAGCAGTTCTTC
>TRBJ1-2|TRBD1|TRBV6-6|few
CASSKLGQAAIYGYTF
TGTGCCAGCAGTAAACTAGGACAGGCAGCTATTTATGGCTACACCTTC
>TRBJ2-1|TRBD1|TRBV7-9|few
CASSPPGTGSYNEQFF
TGTGCCAGCAGCCCACCGGGGACAGGGAGTTACAATGAGCAGTTCTTC
>TRBJ2-5|-|TRBV7-9|-
CASSPWGFRETQYF
TGTGCCAGCAGCCCGTGGGGGTTCAGAGAGACCCAGTACTTC
>TRBJ2-5|TRBD2|TRBV5-1|-
CASSPSGLAGYQETQYF
TGCGCCAGCAGCCCCTCAGGACTAGCGGGATATCAAGAGACCCAGTACTTC
>TRBJ1-4|-|TRBV14|-
CASSQDEYRAGKLFF
TGTGCCAGCAGCCAAGACGAGTACAGGGCTGGAAAACTGTTTTTT
>TRBJ1-1|TRBD1|TRBV4-1|few
CASSPRTGPTEAFF
TGCGCCAGCAGCCCAAGGACAGGGCCTACTGAAGCTTTCTTT
>TRBJ2-1|TRBD2|TRBV29-1|-
CSVNRLAGNEQFF
TGCAGCGTTAATAGACTAGCGGGCAATGAGCAGTTCTTC
>TRBJ1-1|-|TRBV29-1|few
CSVEDRQGMNTEAFF
TGCAGCGTTGAAGATCGTCAGGGGATGAACACTGAAGCTTTCTTT
>TRBJ2-7|TRBD1|TRBV11-2|few
CASSYTGGYEQYF
TGTGCCAGCAGCTATACAGGGGGTTACGAGCAGTACTTC
>TRBJ1-2|TRBD1|TRBV6-1|few
CASRIGTELYGYTF
TGTGCCAGCAGGATAGGGACAGAGCTTTATGGCTACACCTTC
>TRBJ2-5|-|TRBV6-1|few
CASDRSPQETQYF
TGTGCCAGCGATCGGAGCCCCCAAGAGACCCAGTACTTC
>TRBJ1-1|-|TRBV4-2|-
CASTKTVNTEAFF
TGTGCCAGCACCAAAACAGTGAACACTGAAGCTTTCTTT
>TRBJ1-6|-|TRBV10-1|-
CASTDTGGSPLHF
TGCGCCAGCACCGACACTGGGGGTTCACCCCTCCACTTT
>TRBJ2-3|TRBD2|TRBV9|-
CASSVGRRERTDTQYF
TGTGCCAGCAGCGTAGGTCGGCGGGAGAGGACAGATACGCAGTATTTT
>TRBJ1-2|-|TRBV29-1|-
CSVALGGYGYTF
TGCAGCGTTGCACTAGGGGGATATGGCTACACCTTC